Listed below are T cell receptor beta chains from one sample, sequenced in a study of blood T cell repertoires in COVID-19. TCRdb's table, derived via immunoSEQ multiplex PCR, lists solely in-frame clones and lacks some. The repertoire holds over 250,000 clones, with roughly 89% as singletons. The sequencing sample was made of peripheral blood. The source of these receptors is a man aged 50-59 years with acute or convalescent COVID-19. The CDR3 runs from the conserved cysteine through the conserved F or W. A D gene is named only where the DNA matches it firmly. Size is stated for part of the rows, as once, few or many counts, or as a class when the clone is expanded.

TRBV6-2/TRBV6-3	NA	11	TRBJ1-5	NA	CASSEGQPQHF	TGTGCCAGCAGTGAGGGACAGCCCCAGCATTTT
TRBV2	NA	16	TRBJ1-2	once	CASRAHRTANNYGYTF	TGTGCCAGCAGAGCCCATAGGACAGCTAACAACTATGGCTACACCTTC
TRBV7-9	NA	14	TRBJ1-1	NA	CASSPQGGGTEAFF	TGTGCCAGCAGCCCCCAGGGCGGTGGCACTGAAGCTTTCTTT
TRBV27	NA	16	TRBJ2-1	NA	CASSFLTSGSYNEQFF	TGTGCCAGCAGTTTCTTGACCAGCGGCTCCTACAATGAGCAGTTCTTC
TRBV5-1	NA	13	TRBJ1-1	NA	CASTLSTNTEAFF	TGCGCCAGCACCCTTAGCACGAACACTGAAGCTTTCTTT
TRBV6-5	TRBD1	14	TRBJ1-1	NA	CASSRDRENTEAFF	TGTGCCAGCAGCCGGGACAGAGAGAACACTGAAGCTTTCTTT
TRBV19	NA	14	TRBJ2-5	NA	CASSIPSELETQYF	TGTGCCAGTAGTATACCTAGCGAGTTGGAGACCCAGTACTTC
TRBV12-5	TRBD1	14	TRBJ2-1	NA	CASGPGQGGDEQFF	TGTGCTAGTGGACCTGGACAGGGAGGCGATGAGCAGTTCTTC
TRBV5-1	TRBD1	15	TRBJ2-7	once	CASSPGQGGNDEQYF	TGCGCCAGCAGCCCCGGACAGGGGGGAAATGACGAGCAGTACTTC
TRBV30	NA	13	TRBJ2-6	NA	CAWSSLGANVLTF	TGTGCCTGGAGTTCTCTTGGGGCCAACGTCCTGACTTTC
TRBV19	NA	12	TRBJ2-7	NA	CASSIPGREQYF	TGTGCCAGTAGTATCCCAGGGCGCGAGCAGTACTTC
TRBV20-1	NA	11	TRBJ1-2	NA	CSARQGYGYTF	TGCAGTGCTAGACAGGGTTATGGCTACACCTTC
TRBV3-1/TRBV3-2	NA	13	TRBJ1-2	once	CASSQGRGMGYTF	TGTGCCAGCAGCCAAGGGAGGGGAATGGGCTACACCTTC
TRBV9	NA	16	TRBJ1-3	NA	CASSVETGSSGNTIYF	TGTGCCAGCAGCGTAGAGACCGGGAGCTCTGGAAACACCATATATTTT
TRBV6-6	NA	15	TRBJ2-5	NA	CASSPTSRGQETQYF	TGTGCCAGCAGTCCTACCTCTAGAGGGCAAGAGACCCAGTACTTC
TRBV3-1/TRBV3-2	NA	12	TRBJ1-2	NA	CASSQYGAGYTF	TGTGCCAGCAGCCAATATGGGGCTGGCTACACCTTC
TRBV10-3	TRBD1	15	TRBJ2-3	NA	CASEDRGRRTDTQYF	TGTGCCAGCGAAGACAGGGGGAGACGCACAGATACGCAGTATTTT
TRBV30	NA	12	TRBJ1-1	NA	CAWSRQRAEAFF	TGTGCCTGGAGCCGACAGAGAGCTGAAGCTTTCTTT
TRBV4-2	TRBD2	15	TRBJ2-1	NA	CASSQLSSGGNEQFF	TGTGCCAGCAGCCAGTTGTCTAGCGGGGGGAATGAGCAGTTCTTC
TRBV10-3	NA	15	TRBJ1-1	NA	CAISESWGGSTEAFF	TGTGCCATCAGTGAGTCTTGGGGGGGCAGCACTGAAGCTTTCTTT
TRBV18	TRBD1	12	TRBJ1-1	NA	CASSPQGVGAFF	TGTGCCAGCTCACCCCAGGGGGTAGGAGCTTTCTTT
TRBV29-1	TRBD1	12	TRBJ2-7	once	CSVEEGTDEQYF	TGCAGCGTTGAAGAGGGGACAGACGAGCAGTACTTC
TRBV6-5	TRBD1	15	TRBJ2-5	once	CASSSMGQGGETQYF	TGTGCCAGCAGTTCTATGGGACAGGGAGGGGAGACCCAGTACTTC
TRBV29-1	TRBD1	15	TRBJ1-2	NA	CSVEARGQGGPGYTF	TGCAGCGTTGAAGCTCGGGGACAGGGAGGTCCAGGCTACACCTTC
TRBV5-1	NA	12	TRBJ2-1	NA	CASSLQRNEQFF	TGCGCCAGCAGCCTGCAACGGAATGAGCAGTTCTTC
TRBV4-1	NA	13	TRBJ2-5	NA	CASSQPSWETQYF	TGCGCCAGCAGCCAACCTAGCTGGGAGACCCAGTACTTC
TRBV7-9	NA	13	TRBJ1-1	NA	CASNRGQNTEAFF	TGTGCCAGCAACCGAGGACAGAACACTGAAGCTTTCTTT
TRBV6-4	TRBD1	13	TRBJ1-4	NA	CASYRGFNEKLFF	TGTGCCAGCTACAGGGGATTTAATGAAAAACTGTTTTTT
TRBV11-2	NA	14	TRBJ2-5	NA	CASSLVAGKETQYF	TGTGCCAGCAGCTTAGTCGCAGGGAAAGAGACCCAGTACTTC
TRBV5-4	NA	14	TRBJ1-1	few	CASSLVAANTEAFF	TGTGCCAGCAGCTTGGTGGCCGCGAACACTGAAGCTTTCTTT
TRBV7-9	TRBD1	14	TRBJ1-5	NA	CASSPGGSNQPQHF	TGTGCCAGCAGCCCAGGGGGAAGCAATCAGCCCCAGCATTTT
TRBV6-1	NA	17	TRBJ1-5	NA	CASSGSSVTGQNQPQHF	TGTGCCAGCAGTGGTTCATCCGTGACAGGCCAAAATCAGCCCCAGCATTTT
TRBV5-1	NA	15	TRBJ2-3	once	CASSSGIWATDTQYF	TGCGCCAGCAGCTCAGGGATATGGGCCACAGATACGCAGTATTTT
TRBV9	TRBD1	15	TRBJ1-2	few	CASSRGTEAHYGYTF	TGTGCCAGCAGCCGGGGGACAGAGGCTCACTATGGCTACACCTTC
TRBV7-2	NA	13	TRBJ2-7	NA	CASSSLDGYEQYF	TGTGCCAGCAGCTCCCTAGACGGCTACGAGCAGTACTTC
TRBV19	TRBD1	14	TRBJ1-1	NA	CASSVRDRAPEAFF	TGTGCCAGTAGTGTCCGGGACAGGGCCCCTGAAGCTTTCTTT
TRBV3-1/TRBV3-2	TRBD1	17	TRBJ1-4	NA	CASSQDWTGGTNEKLFF	TGTGCCAGCAGCCAAGACTGGACAGGGGGAACTAATGAAAAACTGTTTTTT
TRBV11-2	NA	13	TRBJ1-1	NA	CASSPAGPTRAFF	TGTGCCAGCAGCCCCGCGGGGCCTACGAGGGCTTTCTTT
TRBV18	TRBD1	15	TRBJ1-1	NA	CASSPSRQGNTEAFF	TGTGCCAGCTCACCATCGAGACAGGGTAACACTGAAGCTTTCTTT
TRBV19	NA	14	TRBJ1-2	NA	CASRTTGKGYGYTF	TGTGCCAGTAGAACTACAGGGAAGGGCTATGGCTACACCTTC
TRBV7-3	NA	15	TRBJ1-1	NA	CASSLVGTTNTEAFF	TGTGCCAGCAGCTTAGTGGGCACCACGAACACTGAAGCTTTCTTT
TRBV10-1	TRBD2	14	TRBJ2-3	NA	CASSPSGGVDTQYF	TGCGCCAGCAGCCCTAGCGGGGGGGTAGATACGCAGTATTTT
TRBV5-1	NA	13	TRBJ1-2	NA	CASSLEETYGYTF	TGCGCCAGCAGCTTGGAGGAGACCTATGGCTACACCTTC